The text below deals with one T cell receptor (beta chain). The data stem from a study of blood T cell repertoires in COVID-19. Study-level information: There were acute and convalescent COVID-19 samples, and they came from the United States, Italy and Spain. Nucleic acid was either cDNA or gDNA, and it came from T cells, B-cell-depleted T cells, or PBMCs.

The V and J ends lost 0 bases and 6 bases, in that order; junction bases with no gene match: 2. The germline gives CDR1 LGHNA, CDR2 YNFKEQ. This CDR3 has 15 amino acids. Authors' data handling: Scientists estimated how many nucleated cells there were by amplifying reference gene primers. This table comes from immunoSEQ multiplex PCR, and its TCRdb copy is limited to in-frame clones, with some not included. Clone size and the V and J calls come from that table; the DNA yielded D and trimming. The table records about 200,000 clones, just over 90% of them present only once. The source material was peripheral blood. This TCR was recovered from a young man with acute or convalescent COVID-19. This chain connects TRBV4-2 to TRBJ2-1; 10 bases map to TRBD2. The CDR3 region has the DNA TGTGCCAGCAGCCAAGATGTAGCGGGGGGCAATGAGCAGTTCTTC. This encodes CASSQDVAGGNEQFF.